Listed below are T cell receptor beta chains from one sample, sequenced in a study of CD8+ T cells in alopecia areata. Generated by immunoSEQ multiplex PCR, the TCRdb table keeps only in-frame clones and is missing some. The profile covers roughly 120,000 clones, with roughly two fifths appearing a single time and 3.1% taken by the ten largest. What was sequenced was CD4+ T cells sorted from blood. These receptors originate from a human donor with alopecia areata. Each CDR3 is given with its conserved first and last residue. The D gene is left open where the match is weak. Clone size appears in some rows only: once, few, many, or a class for an expanded clone.

few,.,13,TRBV29-1,TRBJ1-5,TGCAGCGTTGAACTGGGGCTCGGTCAGCCCCAGCATTTT,CSVELGLGQPQHF
.,.,12,TRBV28,TRBJ2-7,TGTGCCAGCAGCTCAGTAATGGGCGAGCAGTACTTC,CASSSVMGEQYF
.,.,11,TRBV29-1,TRBJ1-2,TGCAGCGTTGAAGACAACTTATACTACACCTTC,CSVEDNLYYTF
.,.,14,TRBV7-9,TRBJ1-1,TGTGCCAGCACCGACGGCAGAACGAACACTGAAGCTTTCTTT,CASTDGRTNTEAFF
.,.,15,TRBV27,TRBJ2-7,TGTGCCAGCAGTTTAGTTCGACAGTCAGTCTACGAGCAGTACTTC,CASSLVRQSVYEQYF
.,.,14,TRBV30,TRBJ2-7,TGTGCCTGGAGTGCGGGGGACCCCGCCCCTGAGCAGTACTTC,CAWSAGDPAPEQYF
once,TRBD2,17,TRBV28,TRBJ2-5,TGTGCCAGCAGTCCGCGGACTAGCGGGAGGCGGGGGGAGACCCAGTACTTC,CASSPRTSGRRGETQYF
.,.,13,TRBV28,TRBJ2-7,TGTGCCAGCAATGTCCGGGCCTCGGGTGAGCAGTACTTC,CASNVRASGEQYF
.,.,11,TRBV30,TRBJ1-1,TGTGCCTGGAATCAGGTCTTGAGGGCTTTCTTT,CAWNQVLRAFF
.,.,12,TRBV29-1,TRBJ1-2,TGCAGCGTTGGGGTGTTTAACTATGGCTACACCTTC,CSVGVFNYGYTF
once,TRBD1,14,TRBV9,TRBJ2-2,TGTGCCAGCGGGGGACAGGGCGGGACCGGGGAGCTGTTTTTT,CASGGQGGTGELFF
.,.,12,TRBV7-2,TRBJ2-5,TGTGCCAGCAGCTTAGATCAGGTGACCCAGTACTTC,CASSLDQVTQYF
.,TRBD2,15,TRBV30,TRBJ2-2,TGTGCCTGGAGACCCGGGGAGGGGTACACCGGGGAGCTGTTTTTT,CAWRPGEGYTGELFF
few,.,14,TRBV19,TRBJ2-2,TGTGCCAGTAGCACCTGGGTGGGACCCGGGGAGCTGTTTTTT,CASSTWVGPGELFF
.,.,12,TRBV7-9,TRBJ2-7,TGTGCCAGCAGCCCCCCCGCCTACGAGCAGTACTTC,CASSPPAYEQYF
.,TRBD2,16,TRBV7-8,TRBJ2-5,TGTGCCAGCAGCTTCGGATATAGCGGGAGCGGAGAGACCCAGTACTTC,CASSFGYSGSGETQYF
few,.,14,TRBV28,TRBJ2-5,TGTGCCAGCATTGGATCGACTCTCCAAGAGACCCAGTACTTC,CASIGSTLQETQYF
once,TRBD1,12,TRBV6-6,TRBJ1-2,TGTGCCATTACAGGGGGACCCTATGGCTACACCTTC,CAITGGPYGYTF
.,TRBD2,15,TRBV5-1,TRBJ2-1,TGCGCCAGCAGCCCCGGGACTAGCGGCTACAATGAGCAGTTCTTC,CASSPGTSGYNEQFF
.,.,11,TRBV29-1,TRBJ2-1,TGCAGCGTTGGCAGCTACAATGAGCAGTTCTTC,CSVGSYNEQFF
.,.,13,TRBV6-5,TRBJ2-1,TGTGCCAGCAGTAGGACAATGAGCGGGGAGCAGTTCTTC,CASSRTMSGEQFF
.,.,13,TRBV5-1,TRBJ2-7,TGCGCCAGCAGCTTGATTTCAGGGAACGAGCAGTACTTC,CASSLISGNEQYF
.,.,15,TRBV10-3,TRBJ2-5,TGTGCCATCAGTGAAAGCAGCGGAGTTGAAGAGACCCAGTACTTC,CAISESSGVEETQYF
.,TRBD2,14,TRBV11-2,TRBJ2-3,TGTGCCAGCAGCCCTGGGACTAATCCAGATACGCAGTATTTT,CASSPGTNPDTQYF
.,TRBD1,16,TRBV9,TRBJ2-1,TGTGCCAGCAGCGGAGGGACAGGGAGTTCCTACAATGAGCAGTTCTTC,CASSGGTGSSYNEQFF
.,.,14,TRBV29-1,TRBJ1-4,TGCAGCGTTGAAGAGGCAGGGACGGATGAAAAACTGTTTTTT,CSVEEAGTDEKLFF
once,.,12,TRBV7-8,TRBJ2-1,TGTGCCAGCAGCGCTACCTCGGGGGAGCAGTTCTTC,CASSATSGEQFF
.,TRBD1,13,TRBV29-1,TRBJ2-1,TGCAGCGCTGGGACAGGGACTGGCAATGAGCAGTTCTTC,CSAGTGTGNEQFF
few,TRBD2,17,TRBV27,TRBJ2-7,TGTGCCAGCAGTTTGGGAGGGACTAGCGGGGCCTCCTACGAGCAGTACTTC,CASSLGGTSGASYEQYF
.,TRBD2,15,TRBV4-3,TRBJ2-7,TGCGCCAGCAGCCGAGAGACTAGCGGGAGCTACGAGCAGTACTTC,CASSRETSGSYEQYF
few,.,14,TRBV25-1,TRBJ2-7,TGTGCCAGCAGTAGAACGACAGCCACCTACGAGCAGTACTTC,CASSRTTATYEQYF
.,.,14,TRBV29-1,TRBJ2-7,TGCAGCGACGACGGTTTCCACGAACGTTACGAGCAGTACTTC,CSDDGFHERYEQYF
few,TRBD2,18,TRBV15,TRBJ2-3,TGTGCCACCAGCTCGGGACTAGCGGGAGGGCTCCGCACAGATACGCAGTATTTT,CATSSGLAGGLRTDTQYF
few,.,12,TRBV29-1,TRBJ1-5,TGCAGCAGTTTCAGGGGAGGACAGCCCCAGCATTTT,CSSFRGGQPQHF
.,.,12,TRBV29-1,TRBJ2-1,TGCAGCTTGATGGAGGGACCCAATGAGCAGTTCTTC,CSLMEGPNEQFF
few,.,15,TRBV7-2,TRBJ2-3,TGTGCCAGCAGCCCCACAGGGCTTAGCACAGATACGCAGTATTTT,CASSPTGLSTDTQYF
few,.,13,TRBV7-2,TRBJ2-1,TGTGCCAGCAGCGCCACCAGGGTGGGTGAGCAGTTCTTC,CASSATRVGEQFF
.,.,13,TRBV7-2,TRBJ2-1,TGTGCCAGCAGCCTCACAGGGAGGAATGAGCAGTTCTTC,CASSLTGRNEQFF
few,.,11,TRBV7-2,TRBJ2-1,TGTGCCAGCAGCTTCTACAATGAGCAGTTCTTC,CASSFYNEQFF
.,TRBD1,12,TRBV7-8,TRBJ2-5,TGTGCCAGCCAGGGGGCATTAGAGACCCAGTACTTC,CASQGALETQYF
.,TRBD2,15,TRBV29-1,TRBJ2-1,TGCAGCGTTGAAGATCCACTAGCGGGAGCCAATGAGCAGTTCTTC,CSVEDPLAGANEQFF
.,.,15,TRBV28,TRBJ2-6,TGTGCCAGCAGGACTTATCCCTCTGGGGCCAACGTCCTGACTTTC,CASRTYPSGANVLTF
.,TRBD2,14,TRBV2,TRBJ2-7,TGTGCCAGCAGCGGGACTAGCACTTACTACGAGCAGTACTTC,CASSGTSTYYEQYF
few,.,11,TRBV30,TRBJ2-7,TGTGCCTGGAGTCACAGCTACGAGCAGTACTTC,CAWSHSYEQYF
few,TRBD1,12,TRBV7-2,TRBJ1-1,TGTGCCAGTCGGACAGGGAGTCCTGAAGCTTTCTTT,CASRTGSPEAFF
.,.,13,TRBV7-2,TRBJ2-7,TGTGCCAGCAGCGATTTTAGGTCCTACGAGCAGTACTTC,CASSDFRSYEQYF
few,.,11,TRBV7-2,TRBJ1-2,TGTGCCAGCAGCTTAGCGCCGGACTACACCTTC,CASSLAPDYTF